This T cell receptor (beta chain) was sequenced during a study of glioma-infiltrating T cells after dendritic cell vaccination. Study details: Dendritic cell vaccination trial patients had either newly diagnosed or recurrent glioblastoma.

Clones were read by immunoSEQ multiplex PCR, and TCRdb kept only the in-frame ones, dropping some. The profile shows some 38,000 clones, 82% of them singletons. Trimming took 6 bases from V and 5 from J; bases not matched to a gene: 8. This CDR3 has 14 residues. Per germline, CDR1 SEHNR and CDR2 FQNEAQ (reference sequence). This receptor was taken from a human donor with glioblastoma. The V and J genes are TRBV7-9 and TRBJ2-7; 9 nucleotides line up with TRBD1. Sample: blood, taken before dendritic cell vaccination. CDR3 in amino acids: CASSSGTGYDEQYF. For the CDR3, the DNA is TGTGCCAGCAGTTCGGGGACAGGGTATGACGAGCAGTACTTC.